The sequence of this T cell receptor beta chain was determined in a study of type 1 and type 2 diabetes patients. Looking at the study overall: From PBMCs, CD4+ and CD8+ T cells were isolated by magnetic microbeads.

Germline CDR1 reads ENHRY; CDR2 reads SYGVKD. CDR3 length: 16 residues. V was trimmed by 0 bases and J by 6 bases, leaving 18 bases between them. Findings of the study overall: Type 2 diabetes and control samples shared highly correlated V and J usage, averaging around 0.97.

With respect to this clonotype: The antigen remains unidentified. With a much larger clone just one base away, this may be a read error.

Amplification started from genomic DNA. Multiplex PCR with 30 forward and 13 reverse primers amplified the TCR beta CDR3. TCRdb called the multiplex PCR reads again in MiXCR, with one record for every CDR3 protein. This table holds about 250,000 distinct CDR3 sequences, roughly 48% found once. The receptor comes from a man aged 18-30 years with type 2 diabetes. V is TRBV10-3 and J is TRBJ2-7, with TRBD1 as a possible D gene (7 bases). Sequenced input: peripheral blood mononuclear cells (PBMCs). The CDR3 is CAISESRGTDFSEQYF. Written as DNA, the CDR3 is TGTGCCATCAGTGAGTCTCGGGGGACAGATTTCTCCGAGCAGTACTTC.